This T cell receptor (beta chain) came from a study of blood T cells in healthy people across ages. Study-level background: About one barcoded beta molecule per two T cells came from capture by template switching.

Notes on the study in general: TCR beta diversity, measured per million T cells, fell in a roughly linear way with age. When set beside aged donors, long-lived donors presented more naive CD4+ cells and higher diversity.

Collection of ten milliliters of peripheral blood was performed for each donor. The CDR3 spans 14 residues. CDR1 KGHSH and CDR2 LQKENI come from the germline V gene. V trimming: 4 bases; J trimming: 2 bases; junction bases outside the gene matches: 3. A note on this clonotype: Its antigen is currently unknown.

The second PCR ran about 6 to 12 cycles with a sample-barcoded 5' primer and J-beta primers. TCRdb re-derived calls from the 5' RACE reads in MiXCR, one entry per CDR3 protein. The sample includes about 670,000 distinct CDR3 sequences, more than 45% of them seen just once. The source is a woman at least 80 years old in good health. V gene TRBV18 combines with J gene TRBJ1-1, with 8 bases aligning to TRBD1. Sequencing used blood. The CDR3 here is CASSLTGGNTEAFF. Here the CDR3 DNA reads TGTGCCAGCTCACTCACAGGGGGAAACACTGAAGCTTTCTTT. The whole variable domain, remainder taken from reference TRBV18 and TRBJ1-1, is NAGVMQNPRHLVRRRGQEARLRCSPMKGHSHVYWYRQLPEEGLKFMVYLQKENIIDESGMPKERFSAEFPKEGPSILRIQQVVRGDSAAYFCASSLTGGNTEAFFGQGTRLTVV.